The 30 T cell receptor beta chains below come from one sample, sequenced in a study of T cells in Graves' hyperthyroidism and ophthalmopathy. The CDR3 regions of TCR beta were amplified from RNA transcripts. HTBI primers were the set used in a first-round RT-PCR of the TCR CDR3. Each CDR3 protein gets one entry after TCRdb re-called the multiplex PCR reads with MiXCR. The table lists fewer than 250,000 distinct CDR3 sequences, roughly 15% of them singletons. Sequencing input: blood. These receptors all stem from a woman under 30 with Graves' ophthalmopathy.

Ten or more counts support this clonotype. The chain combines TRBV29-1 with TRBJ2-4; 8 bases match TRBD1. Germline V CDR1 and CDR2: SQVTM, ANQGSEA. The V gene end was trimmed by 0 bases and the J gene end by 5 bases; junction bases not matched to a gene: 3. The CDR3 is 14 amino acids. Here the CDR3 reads CSVEEDREQNIQYF. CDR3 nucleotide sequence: TGCAGCGTTGAAGAGGACAGGGAACAAAACATTCAGTACTTC.

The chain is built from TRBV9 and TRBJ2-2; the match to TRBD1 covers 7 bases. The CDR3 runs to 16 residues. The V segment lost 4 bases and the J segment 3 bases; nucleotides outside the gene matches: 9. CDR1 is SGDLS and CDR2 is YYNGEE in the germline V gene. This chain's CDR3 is CASSFSTGADTGELFF. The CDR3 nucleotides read TGTGCCAGCAGCTTCTCTACAGGGGCGGACACCGGGGAGCTGTTTTTT.

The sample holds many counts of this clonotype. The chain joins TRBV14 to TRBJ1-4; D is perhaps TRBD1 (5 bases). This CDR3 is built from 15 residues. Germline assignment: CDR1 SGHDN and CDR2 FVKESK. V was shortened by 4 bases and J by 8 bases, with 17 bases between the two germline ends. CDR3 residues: CASSPRIRDSEKLFF. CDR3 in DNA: TGTGCCAGCAGCCCGCGGATCAGGGACTCGGAAAAACTGTTTTTT.

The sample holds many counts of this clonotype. The CDR3 reads CASSYTGTVNTEAFF. The CDR3 DNA reads TGTGCCAGCAGTTATACGGGGACGGTGAACACTGAAGCTTTCTTT. The chain employs TRBV6-2 or TRBV6-3 and TRBJ1-1; possible D gene TRBD1, 5 bases. The CDR3 length is 15 residues. The V gene's germline CDR1 is MNHEY and CDR2 SVGEGT. The V end lost 3 bases, the J end lost 0 bases, and 11 bases lay between the germline ends.

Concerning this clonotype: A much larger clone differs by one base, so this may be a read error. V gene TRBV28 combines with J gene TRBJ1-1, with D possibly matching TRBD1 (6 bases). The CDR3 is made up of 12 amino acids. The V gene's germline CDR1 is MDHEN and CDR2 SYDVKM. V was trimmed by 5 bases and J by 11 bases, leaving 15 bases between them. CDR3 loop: CASSPWAGEAFF. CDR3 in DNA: TGTGCCAGCAGTCCCTGGGCAGGGGAGGCTTTCTTT.

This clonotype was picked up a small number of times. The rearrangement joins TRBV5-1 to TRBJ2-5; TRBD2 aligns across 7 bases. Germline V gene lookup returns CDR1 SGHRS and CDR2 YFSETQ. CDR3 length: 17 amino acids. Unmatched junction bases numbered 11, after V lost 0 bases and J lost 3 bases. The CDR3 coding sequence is TGCGCCAGCAGCTTGGATGGGACTACTCTTCGAGAAGAGACCCAGTACTTC. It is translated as CASSLDGTTLREETQYF.

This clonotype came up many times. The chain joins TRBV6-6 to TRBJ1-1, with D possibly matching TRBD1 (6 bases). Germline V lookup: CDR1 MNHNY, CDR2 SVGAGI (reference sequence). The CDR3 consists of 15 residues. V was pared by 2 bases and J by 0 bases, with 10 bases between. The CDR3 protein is CASSYSQGLNTEAFF. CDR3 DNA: TGTGCCAGCAGTTACAGTCAGGGGCTGAACACTGAAGCTTTCTTT.

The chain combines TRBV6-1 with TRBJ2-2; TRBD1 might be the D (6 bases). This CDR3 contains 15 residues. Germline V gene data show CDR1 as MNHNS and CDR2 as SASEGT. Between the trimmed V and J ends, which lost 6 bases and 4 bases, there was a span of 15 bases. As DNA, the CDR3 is TGTGCCAGCAGGACAAATCAGGGGCGCACCGGGGAGCTGTTTTTT. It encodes CASRTNQGRTGELFF.

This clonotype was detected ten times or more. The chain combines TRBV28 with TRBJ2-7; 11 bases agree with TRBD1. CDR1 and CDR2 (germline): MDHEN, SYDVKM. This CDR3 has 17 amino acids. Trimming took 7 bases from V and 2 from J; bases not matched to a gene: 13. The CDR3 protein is CASKLRGGQGAAYEQYF. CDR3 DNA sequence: TGTGCCAGCAAACTTCGCGGAGGACAGGGGGCGGCCTACGAGCAGTACTTC.

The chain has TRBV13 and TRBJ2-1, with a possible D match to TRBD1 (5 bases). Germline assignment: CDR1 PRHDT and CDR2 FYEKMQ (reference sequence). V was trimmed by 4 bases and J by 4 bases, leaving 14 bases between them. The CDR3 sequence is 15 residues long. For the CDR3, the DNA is TGTGCCAGCAGCTCCCCCCTCGACAGTTACAATGAGCAGTTCTTC. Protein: CASSSPLDSYNEQFF.

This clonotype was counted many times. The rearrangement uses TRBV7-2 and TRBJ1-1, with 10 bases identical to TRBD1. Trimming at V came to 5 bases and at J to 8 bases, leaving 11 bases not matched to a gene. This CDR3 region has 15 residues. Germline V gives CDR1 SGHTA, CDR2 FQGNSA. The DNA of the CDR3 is TGTGCCAGCAGCCTCACGACAGGGGGCGTCGGCGAAGCTTTCTTT. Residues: CASSLTTGGVGEAFF.

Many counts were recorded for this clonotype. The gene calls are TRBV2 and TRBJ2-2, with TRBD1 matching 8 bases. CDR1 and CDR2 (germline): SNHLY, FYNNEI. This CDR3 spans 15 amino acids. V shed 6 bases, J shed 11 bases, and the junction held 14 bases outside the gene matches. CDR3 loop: CASRSVRDRSSELFF. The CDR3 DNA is TGTGCCAGCAGATCCGTCCGGGACAGGAGCTCCGAGCTGTTTTTT.

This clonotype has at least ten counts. CDR3 sequence: CSVEENNEQFF. CDR3 coding DNA: TGCAGCGTTGAGGAGAACAATGAGCAGTTCTTC. The chain carries TRBV29-1 and TRBJ2-1; D uncertain. Germline V gene lookup returns CDR1 SQVTM and CDR2 ANQGSEA. V was pared by 3 bases and J by 5 bases, with 5 bases between. This CDR3 is built from 11 residues.

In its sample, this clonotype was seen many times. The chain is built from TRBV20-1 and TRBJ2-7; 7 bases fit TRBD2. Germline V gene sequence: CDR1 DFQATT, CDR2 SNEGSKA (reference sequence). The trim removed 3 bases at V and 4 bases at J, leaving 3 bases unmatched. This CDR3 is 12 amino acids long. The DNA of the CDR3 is TGCAGTGCTAGGGTGCGGGAGTACGAGCAGTACTTC. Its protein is CSARVREYEQYF.

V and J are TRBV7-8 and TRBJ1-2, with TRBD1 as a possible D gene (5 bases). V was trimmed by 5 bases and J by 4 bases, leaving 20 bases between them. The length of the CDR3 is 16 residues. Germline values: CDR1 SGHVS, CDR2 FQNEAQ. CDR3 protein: CASSPPRRGTGYGYTF. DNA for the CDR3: TGTGCCAGCAGCCCCCCCCGGCGGGGCACGGGCTATGGCTACACCTTC.

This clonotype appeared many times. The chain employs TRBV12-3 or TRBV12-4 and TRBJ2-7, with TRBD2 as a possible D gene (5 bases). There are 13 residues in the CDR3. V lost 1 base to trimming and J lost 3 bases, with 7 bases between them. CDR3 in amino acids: CASSLGRDYEQYF. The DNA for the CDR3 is TGTGCCAGCAGTTTAGGCCGGGACTACGAGCAGTACTTC.

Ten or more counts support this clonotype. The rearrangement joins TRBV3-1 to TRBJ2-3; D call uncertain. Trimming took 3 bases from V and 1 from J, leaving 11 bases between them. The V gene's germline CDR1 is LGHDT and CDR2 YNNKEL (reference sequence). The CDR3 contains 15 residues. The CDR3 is CASSHFESRTDTQYF. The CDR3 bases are TGTGCCAGCAGCCACTTTGAGTCCCGCACAGATACGCAGTATTTT.

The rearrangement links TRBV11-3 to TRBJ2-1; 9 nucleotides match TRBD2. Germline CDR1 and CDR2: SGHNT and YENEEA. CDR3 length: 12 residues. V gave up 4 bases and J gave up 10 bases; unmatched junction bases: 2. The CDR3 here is CASSSSGTEQFF. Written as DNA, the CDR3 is TGTGCCAGCAGCTCTAGCGGGACCGAGCAGTTCTTC.

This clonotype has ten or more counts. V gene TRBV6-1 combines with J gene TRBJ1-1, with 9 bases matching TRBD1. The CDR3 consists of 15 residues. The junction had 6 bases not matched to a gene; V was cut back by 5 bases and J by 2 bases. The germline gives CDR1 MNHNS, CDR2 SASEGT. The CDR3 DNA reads TGTGCCAGCAGTCCCTCGGACAGGGGAAACACTGAAGCTTTCTTT. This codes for CASSPSDRGNTEAFF.

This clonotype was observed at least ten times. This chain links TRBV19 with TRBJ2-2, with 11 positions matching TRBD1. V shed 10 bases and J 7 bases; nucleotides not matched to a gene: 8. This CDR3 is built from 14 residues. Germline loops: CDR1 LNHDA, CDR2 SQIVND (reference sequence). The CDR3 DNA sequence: TGTGCCACAGGACAGGGGGCGCATAGCGGGGAGCTGTTTTTT. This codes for CATGQGAHSGELFF.

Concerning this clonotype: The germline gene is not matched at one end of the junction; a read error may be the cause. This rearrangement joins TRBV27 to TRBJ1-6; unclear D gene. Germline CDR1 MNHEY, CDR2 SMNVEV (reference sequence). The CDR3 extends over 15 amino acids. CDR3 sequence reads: CASSLAARHNSPPHF. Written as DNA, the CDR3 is TGTGCCAGCAGTTTGGCGGCCAGGCATAATTCACCCCCCCACTTT.

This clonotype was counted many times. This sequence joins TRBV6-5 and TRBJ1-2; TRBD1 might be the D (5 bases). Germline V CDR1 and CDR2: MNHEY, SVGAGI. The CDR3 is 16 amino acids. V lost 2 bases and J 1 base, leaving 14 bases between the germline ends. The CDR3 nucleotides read TGTGCCAGCAGTTACGGAGGCGGCAGGGATAACTATGGCTACACCTTC. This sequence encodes CASSYGGGRDNYGYTF.

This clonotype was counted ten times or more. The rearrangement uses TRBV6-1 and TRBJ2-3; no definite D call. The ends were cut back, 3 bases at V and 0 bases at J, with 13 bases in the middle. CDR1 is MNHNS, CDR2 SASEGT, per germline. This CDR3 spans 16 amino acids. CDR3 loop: CASSDGRQISTDTQYF. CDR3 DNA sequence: TGTGCCAGCAGTGATGGTCGGCAGATTAGCACAGATACGCAGTATTTT.

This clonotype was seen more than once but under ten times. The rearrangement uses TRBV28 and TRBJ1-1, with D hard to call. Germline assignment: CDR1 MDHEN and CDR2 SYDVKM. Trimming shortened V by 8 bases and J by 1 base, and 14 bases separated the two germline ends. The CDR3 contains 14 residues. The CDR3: CASSSKRGNTEAFF. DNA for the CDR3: TGTGCCAGCTCCTCTAAGAGAGGGAACACTGAAGCTTTCTTT.

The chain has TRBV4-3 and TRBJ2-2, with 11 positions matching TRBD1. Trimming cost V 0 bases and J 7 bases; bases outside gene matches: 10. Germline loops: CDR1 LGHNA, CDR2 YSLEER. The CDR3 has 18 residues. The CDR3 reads CASSQDTPDGTGGGELFF. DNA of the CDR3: TGCGCCAGCAGCCAAGATACCCCAGATGGGACAGGGGGCGGGGAGCTGTTTTTT.

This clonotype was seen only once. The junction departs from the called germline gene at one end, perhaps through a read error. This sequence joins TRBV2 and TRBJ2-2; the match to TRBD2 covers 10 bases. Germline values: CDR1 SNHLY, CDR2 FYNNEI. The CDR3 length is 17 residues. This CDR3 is CATSDLRTSGNTGELFF. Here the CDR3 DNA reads TGTGCCACCAGTGATTTGCGGACTAGCGGGAACACCGGGGAGCTGTTTTTT.

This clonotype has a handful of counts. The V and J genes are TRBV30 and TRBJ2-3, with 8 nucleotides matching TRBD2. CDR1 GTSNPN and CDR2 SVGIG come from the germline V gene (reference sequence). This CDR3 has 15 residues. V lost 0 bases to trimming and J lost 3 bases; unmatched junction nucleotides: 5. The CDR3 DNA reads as TGTGCCTGGAGTGTACGGGCGGGGGGTACAGATACGCAGTATTTT. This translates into CAWSVRAGGTDTQYF.

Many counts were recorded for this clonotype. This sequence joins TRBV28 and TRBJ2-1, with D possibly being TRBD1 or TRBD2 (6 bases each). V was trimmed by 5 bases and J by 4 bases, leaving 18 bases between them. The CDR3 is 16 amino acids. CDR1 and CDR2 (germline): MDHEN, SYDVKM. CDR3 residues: CASSDSGGGFYNEQFF. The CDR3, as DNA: TGTGCCAGCAGTGACTCAGGAGGGGGATTTTACAATGAGCAGTTCTTC.

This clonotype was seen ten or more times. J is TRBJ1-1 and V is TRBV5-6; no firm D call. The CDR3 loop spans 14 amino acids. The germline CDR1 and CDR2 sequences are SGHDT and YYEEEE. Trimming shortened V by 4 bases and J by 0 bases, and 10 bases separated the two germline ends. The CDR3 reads CASSGTEVNTEAFF. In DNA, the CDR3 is TGTGCCAGCAGCGGAACGGAAGTGAACACTGAAGCTTTCTTT.

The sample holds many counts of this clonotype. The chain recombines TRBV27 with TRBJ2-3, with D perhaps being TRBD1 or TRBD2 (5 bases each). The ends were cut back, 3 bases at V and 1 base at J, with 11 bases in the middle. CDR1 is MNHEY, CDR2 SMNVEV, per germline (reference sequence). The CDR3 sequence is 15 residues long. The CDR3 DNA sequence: TGTGCCAGCAGTTTTAGGGTGGGGGGCACAGATACGCAGTATTTT. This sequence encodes CASSFRVGGTDTQYF.